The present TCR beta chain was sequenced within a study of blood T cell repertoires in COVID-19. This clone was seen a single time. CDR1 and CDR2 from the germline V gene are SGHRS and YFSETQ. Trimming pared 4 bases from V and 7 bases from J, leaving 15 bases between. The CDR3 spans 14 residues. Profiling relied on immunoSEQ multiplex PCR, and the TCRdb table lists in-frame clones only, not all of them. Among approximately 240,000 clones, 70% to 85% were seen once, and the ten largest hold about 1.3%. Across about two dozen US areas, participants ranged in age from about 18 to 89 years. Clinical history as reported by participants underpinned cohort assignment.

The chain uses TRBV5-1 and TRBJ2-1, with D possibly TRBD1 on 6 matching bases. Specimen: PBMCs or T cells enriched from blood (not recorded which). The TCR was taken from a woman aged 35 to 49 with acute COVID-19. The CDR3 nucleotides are TGCGCCAGCAGCACAGGGACATCGAAAAATGAGCAGTTCTTC. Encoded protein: CASSTGTSKNEQFF.